The sequence of this T cell receptor (beta chain) was determined in a study of T cell responses to AZD1222 COVID-19 vaccine (dated by TCRdb to 2020 to 2022). Some background on the complete study: AZD1222 recipients whose second dose came at about 4 weeks and those whose second dose came at about 12 weeks were combined into one group, since spike-specific TCR depth and breadth did not differ between the two schedules. Trial participants were enrolled by age into 18-55, 56-69 and 70-plus year subgroups, with about 150, 28 and 57 TCR-sequenced participants respectively. A total of just over 230 trial participants underwent TCR sequencing, of whom 207 received two doses of AZD1222 and about 25 received two doses of the MenACWY control vaccine.

The CDR3 regions of human TCRbeta chains were subjected to immunosequencing. The authors processed their data as follows. Repertoire TCRs were checked for matches against a reference library of SARS-CoV-2-specific TCRs that had been generated using the MIRA antigen-specificity platform. Breadth meant the fraction of unique TCRs that were SARS-CoV-2-associated, whereas depth meant the fraction of total T cells that were SARS-CoV-2-associated. Using the MIRA data, each spike-specific TCR was assigned both to the spike region to which the TCR was reactive and to a CD4 or CD8 class. Log10-transformed breadth and depth values were compared by one-way ANOVA with Sidak's multiple comparisons tests. TCRdb obtained this table from immuneACCESS and retained in-frame rearrangements with V and J assigned. These tables miss some clones; where compared with another copy, unresolved V genes account for less than half of the shortfall, and the remainder is unexplained. V and J calls and clone size are given by that table; D and trimming were obtained from the DNA. The sample table shows approximately 150,000 clones, and approximately 90% are seen once. Around 2.2% of the sample is taken by the ten largest.

A word on this clone: It has no known antigen specificity. No clone much larger than this one lies a single base away; base qualities are absent.

Via the germline V gene (reference sequence), CDR1 is GTSNPN and CDR2 SVGIG. The CDR3 sequence holds 13 residues, the cysteine and phenylalanine included. Only the CDR3 portion is preserved as DNA: 39 bases, with reading frame beginning at the first base. Relative to germline, V is missing 4 bases and J is missing 4 bases, with 4 bases of the junction outside any gene match. Beyond this particular receptor, the publication reports: Because no samples from the day 14 peak response were available, repertoires could be characterized only after the peak T cell response. Participants were mostly white British, with more females than males. The authors suggested clonal diversity may have been underestimated. The 56-69-year group was small, and its depth increase did not reach significance, likely because of low power. The whole spike protein was spanned by vaccine-associated CD4 TCRs, and dominant responses were seen in regions 160-218 and 743-854. After two AZD1222 doses, spike-specific TCR breadth and depth were significantly higher than at day 0 and than in MenACWY recipients. Nearly half of unique spike-specific TCRs reportedly recognized epitopes outside regions mutated in the B.1.351 and B.1.1.7 variants. Conclusions about previously exposed vaccinees are limited because only six or seven AZD1222 recipients were SARS-CoV-2 seropositive at baseline.

According to the study, the label for this sample's time point signals: baseline before first vaccination. Samples from vaccinated people were obtained from the UK trials COV001 and COV002, which included a single-blind randomized controlled phase 2/3 trial of AZD1222 (ChAdOx1 nCoV-19) in healthy adults. For TCRbeta chain sequencing, PBMC samples were collected from trial participants at day 0 and at day 28 after the second dose. The sequencing here drew on peripheral blood, taken on day 0 of AZD1222 vaccination. The chain is encoded by TRBV30 joined to TRBJ2-7; 10 nucleotides in the junction match TRBD1. The sequence came from an adult in good health. The CDR3 in this case is CAWTRDRGYEQYF. At the DNA level, the sequence is TGTGCCTGGACACGGGACAGGGGTTACGAGCAGTACTTC.